This T cell receptor beta chain was found in a study of OX40 agonist ivuxolimab in advanced cancers. Study summary: The drug used for patients, ivuxolimab, was an agonistic anti-OX40 (CD134) antibody.

Germline assignment: CDR1 LNHDA and CDR2 SQIVND (reference sequence). Trimming removed 5 bases from V and 2 bases from J; junction bases left unmatched: 4. This CDR3 has 15 residues. Whole-study results and caveats: With doses of 0.1 to 3.0 mg/kg, CD4+ and CD8+ blood T cells had undergone clonal expansion by week 6.

To note about this clone: No antigen is known for it.

The protocol was immunoSEQ multiplex PCR, while the TCRdb copy is restricted to in-frame clones and leaves out a portion. The table includes fewer than 25,000 clones, 73% detected once. The starting material was CD4+ or CD8+ T cells sorted from blood, obtained in a trial of the OX40 agonist ivuxolimab. The receptor was derived from an adult with an advanced solid tumor such as melanoma, head and neck, liver or kidney cancer. The chain uses TRBV19 and TRBJ2-5; 11 positions agree with TRBD1. CDR3 protein: CASSPRDRGQETQYF. CDR3 sequence (DNA): TGTGCCAGTAGTCCCCGGGACAGGGGGCAAGAGACCCAGTACTTC.